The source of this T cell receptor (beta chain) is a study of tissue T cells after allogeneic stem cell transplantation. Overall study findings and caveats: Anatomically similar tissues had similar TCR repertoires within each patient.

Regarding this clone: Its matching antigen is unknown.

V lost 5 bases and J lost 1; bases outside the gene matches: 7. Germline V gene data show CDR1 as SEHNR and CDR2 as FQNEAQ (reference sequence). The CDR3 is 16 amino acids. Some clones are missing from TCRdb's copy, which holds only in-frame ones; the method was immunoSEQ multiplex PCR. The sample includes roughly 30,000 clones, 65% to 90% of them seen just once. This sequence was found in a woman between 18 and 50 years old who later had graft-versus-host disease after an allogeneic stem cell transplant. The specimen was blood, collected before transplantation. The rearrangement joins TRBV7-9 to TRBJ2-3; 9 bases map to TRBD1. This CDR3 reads CASSDLDRGGTDTQYF. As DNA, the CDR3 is TGTGCCAGCAGCGACCTGGACAGGGGTGGCACAGATACGCAGTATTTT.